Sequencing of this T cell receptor (beta chain) was carried out in a study of blood T cells in healthy people across ages. The wider study: About one barcoded beta molecule per two T cells was captured by template switching. Regarding the study as a whole: As age increased, TCR beta diversity per million T cells fell in a roughly linear fashion.

Sample-barcoded 5' priming and a J-beta primer mix drove a second PCR of about 7 to 11 cycles. TCRdb reprocessed the 5' RACE reads via MiXCR and lists one record per CDR3 protein. The data show over a million distinct CDR3 sequences, with roughly 45% seen just once and approximately 7.9% held by the top ten. As for this clonotype: Its antigen is as yet unknown.

Germline V CDR1 and CDR2: PRHDT, FYEKMQ (reference sequence). Trimming took off 5 bases at V and 5 bases at J, with 16 bases between the two ends. This CDR3 spans 15 amino acids. This TCR derives from a woman aged 18-29 years in good health. The genes are TRBV13 and TRBJ2-1; D assignment may be TRBD1 or TRBD2 (6 bases each). What was sequenced was blood. The CDR3 loop reads CASSPLNGGHNEQFF. The CDR3 nucleotides are TGTGCCAGCAGCCCCTTAAACGGGGGCCACAATGAGCAGTTCTTC.